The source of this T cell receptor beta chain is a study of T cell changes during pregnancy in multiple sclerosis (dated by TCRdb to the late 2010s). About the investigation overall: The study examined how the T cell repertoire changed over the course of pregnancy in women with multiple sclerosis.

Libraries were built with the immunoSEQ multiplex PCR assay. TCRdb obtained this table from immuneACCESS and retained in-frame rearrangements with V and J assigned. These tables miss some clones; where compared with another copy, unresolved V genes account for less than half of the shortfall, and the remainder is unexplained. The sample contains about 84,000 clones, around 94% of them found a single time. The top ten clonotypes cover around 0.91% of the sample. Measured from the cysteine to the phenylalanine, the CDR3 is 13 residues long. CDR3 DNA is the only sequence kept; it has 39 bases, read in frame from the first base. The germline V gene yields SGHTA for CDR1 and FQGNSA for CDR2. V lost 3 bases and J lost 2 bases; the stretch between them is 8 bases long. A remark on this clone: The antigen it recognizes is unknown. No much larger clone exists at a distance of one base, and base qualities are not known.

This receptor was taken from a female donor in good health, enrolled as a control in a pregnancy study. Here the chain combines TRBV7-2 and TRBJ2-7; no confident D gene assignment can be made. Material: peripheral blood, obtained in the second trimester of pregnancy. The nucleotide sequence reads TGTGCCAGCAGCTTCAATACAGCCTACGAGCAGTACTTC. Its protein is CASSFNTAYEQYF. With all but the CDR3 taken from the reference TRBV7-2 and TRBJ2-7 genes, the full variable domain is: GAGVSQSPSNKVTEKGKDVELRCDPISGHTALYWYRQSLGQGLEFLIYFQGNSAPDKSGLPSDRFSAERTGGSVSTLTIQRTQQEDSAVYLCASSFNTAYEQYFGPGTRLTVT.